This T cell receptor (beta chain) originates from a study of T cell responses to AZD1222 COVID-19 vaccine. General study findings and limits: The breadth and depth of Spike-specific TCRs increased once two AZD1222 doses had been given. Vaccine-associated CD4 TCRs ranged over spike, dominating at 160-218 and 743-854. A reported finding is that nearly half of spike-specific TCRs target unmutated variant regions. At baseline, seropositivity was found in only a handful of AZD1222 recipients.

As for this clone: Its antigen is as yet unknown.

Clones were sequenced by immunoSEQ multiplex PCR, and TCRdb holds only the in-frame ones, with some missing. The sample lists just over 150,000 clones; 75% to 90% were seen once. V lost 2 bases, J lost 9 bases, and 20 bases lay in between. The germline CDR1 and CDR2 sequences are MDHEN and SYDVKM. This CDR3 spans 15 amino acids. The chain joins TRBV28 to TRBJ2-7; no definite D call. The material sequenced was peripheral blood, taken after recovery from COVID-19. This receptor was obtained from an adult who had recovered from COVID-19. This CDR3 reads CASSLIGGDVRAQYF. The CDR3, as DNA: TGTGCCAGCAGTTTAATCGGCGGCGATGTCCGCGCGCAGTACTTC.